This T cell receptor (beta chain) is from a study of blood T cells in healthy people across ages. Caucasian, healthy and from Russia, the donors were aged between roughly 6 and 95. The draw of peripheral blood yielded around 10 milliliters from each donor. Total RNA, at least 5 micrograms per sample, was extracted from PBMCs. Primed by a sample-barcoded 5' primer and a J-beta primer mix, a second PCR proceeded for 7 to 11 cycles. Template switching added a 12-random-nucleotide identifier to every cDNA molecule. TCRdb analysed the 5' RACE reads with MiXCR anew, one entry per CDR3 protein. In the table there are about 780,000 distinct CDR3 sequences, approximately 67% of which are singletons. Trimming pared 2 bases from V and 0 bases from J, leaving 9 bases between. CDR3 length: 15 amino acids.

The sequencing sample was made of blood. The sequence derives from a young man in good health. The chain couples TRBV12-3 or TRBV12-4 to TRBJ2-3; D gene ambiguous. DNA of the CDR3: TGTGCCAGCAGTTTAAGTATGGGAAGCACAGATACGCAGTATTTT. The encoded protein is CASSLSMGSTDTQYF.